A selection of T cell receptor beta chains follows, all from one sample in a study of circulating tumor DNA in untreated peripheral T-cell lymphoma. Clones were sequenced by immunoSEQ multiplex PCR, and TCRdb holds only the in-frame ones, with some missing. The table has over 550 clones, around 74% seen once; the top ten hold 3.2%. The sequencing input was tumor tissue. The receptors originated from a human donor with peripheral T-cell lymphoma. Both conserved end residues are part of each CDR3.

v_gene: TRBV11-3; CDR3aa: CASSLNWRTNTGELFF
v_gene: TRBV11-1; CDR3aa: CASSLPGQGVYGYTF
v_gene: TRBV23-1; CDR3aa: CASSRVVWETQYF
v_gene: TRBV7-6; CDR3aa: CASSFRDRGFGAFF
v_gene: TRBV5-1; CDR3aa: CASSVDQLDFEQFF
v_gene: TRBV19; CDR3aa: CASSRQGVAFF
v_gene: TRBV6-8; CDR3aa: CAATTGGLGYTF
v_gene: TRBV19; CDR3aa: CASSIDVWGTYGYTF
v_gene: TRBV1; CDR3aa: CASSQGFTGPYGYTF
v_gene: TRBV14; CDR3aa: CASSLLNTEAFF
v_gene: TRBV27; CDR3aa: CASRLAGAQETQYF
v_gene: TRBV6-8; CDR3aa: CASSSRDRGPYLHF
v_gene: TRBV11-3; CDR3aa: CASSPINRGDGYEQYF
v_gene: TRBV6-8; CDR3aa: CASGFLLGGGHQPQHF